Below, 22 T cell receptor beta chains from the same sample are listed, as sequenced in a study of shared clonotypes between healthy human individuals. TCRdb's table, derived via immunoSEQ multiplex PCR, lists solely in-frame clones and lacks some. The table records about 1 million clones, about 80% of them present only once. Sample: memory CD4+ T cells sorted from blood. Subset specified: CD45RA-negative fraction. All receptors come from a man aged 18 to 29 in good health.

The V call is TRBV5-5, the J call TRBJ2-2; tentative D call: TRBD2 (5 bases). Between the trimmed V and J ends, which lost 4 bases and 4 bases, there was a span of 8 bases. From germline, CDR1 is SGHKS and CDR2 YYEKEE (reference sequence). The CDR3 has 13 residues. This chain's CDR3 is CASSPRGTGELFF. CDR3 sequence (DNA): TGTGCCAGCAGCCCTCGGGGCACCGGGGAGCTGTTTTTT.

CDR3 DNA: TGTGCCAGCAGCCCCCCCGGGGGGCAATCACCCCTCCACTTT. Its protein product is CASSPPGGQSPLHF. V gene TRBV7-9 combines with J gene TRBJ1-6; D may be TRBD1 (6 bases). Germline V CDR1 and CDR2: SEHNR, FQNEAQ (reference sequence). CDR3 length: 14 residues. The germline V and J ends were trimmed by 5 bases and 10 bases, with 15 bases remaining between them.

The J gene is TRBJ2-7, the V gene TRBV7-9; 8 bases align to TRBD1. This CDR3 is built from 14 residues. Germline assignment: CDR1 SEHNR and CDR2 FQNEAQ (reference sequence). The V gene end was trimmed by 3 bases and the J gene end by 1 base; junction bases not matched to a gene: 2. This CDR3 is CASSLGQESYEQYF. The DNA of the CDR3 is TGTGCCAGCAGCTTGGGACAGGAGTCCTACGAGCAGTACTTC.

This chain links TRBV5-1 with TRBJ1-1; TRBD1 matches 7 bases. Germline assignment: CDR1 SGHRS and CDR2 YFSETQ. The trim removed 2 bases at V and 1 base at J, leaving 5 bases unmatched. The CDR3 is 15 amino acids. This CDR3 reads CASSFTGASNTEAFF. In nucleotides, the CDR3 is TGCGCCAGCAGCTTCACAGGGGCGTCGAACACTGAAGCTTTCTTT. The complete variable domain, with remaining parts taken from reference TRBV5-1 and TRBJ1-1, reads KAGVTQTPRYLIKTRGQQVTLSCSPISGHRSVSWYQQTPGQGLQFLFEYFSETQRNKGNFPGRFSGRQFSNSRSEMNVSTLELGDSALYLCASSFTGASNTEAFFGQGTRLTVV.

A remark on this clone: The same CDR3 arises from other DNA sequences in this sample as well. The rearrangement links TRBV7-2 to TRBJ1-4; D may be TRBD1 (5 bases). In germline, CDR1 is SGHTA, CDR2 FQGNSA. Trimming stripped 0 bases from V and 4 bases from J, with 9 bases between. This CDR3 is 15 amino acids long. The CDR3 DNA follows: TGTGCCAGCAGCTTAGCCGGGGGAGGTAATGAAAAACTGTTTTTT. Translating it yields CASSLAGGGNEKLFF.

The rearrangement joins TRBV9 to TRBJ1-4; D perhaps matches TRBD1 (6 bases). Germline CDR1 and CDR2: SGDLS and YYNGEE. Deletions cut 3 bases from V and 4 bases from J, with 16 bases between. The CDR3 runs 16 residues. The DNA of the CDR3 is TGTGCCAGCAGCGACCCCTGGGGGGCGAGTAATGAAAAACTGTTTTTT. This translates into CASSDPWGASNEKLFF.

The chain is built from TRBV5-4 and TRBJ1-5; D ambiguous. The CDR3 totals 13 residues. Germline V lookup: CDR1 SGHNT, CDR2 YYREEE (reference sequence). Trimming stripped 3 bases from V and 7 bases from J, with 11 bases between. CDR3 DNA: TGTGCCAGCAGCTCTGACCGTGCCCAGCCCCAGCATTTT. Protein product: CASSSDRAQPQHF. The variable domain in full, completed from reference TRBV5-4 and TRBJ1-5, reads ETGVTQSPTHLIKTRGQQVTLRCSSQSGHNTVSWYQQALGQGPQFIFQYYREEENGRGNFPPRFSGLQFPNYSSELNVNALELDDSALYLCASSSDRAQPQHFGDGTRLSIL.

The V call is TRBV6-5, the J call TRBJ1-5; 7 bases fit TRBD1. Germline values: CDR1 MNHEY, CDR2 SVGAGI. This CDR3 is built from 16 residues. V trimming: 0 bases; J trimming: 2 bases; junction bases outside the gene matches: 4. In DNA form, the CDR3 reads TGTGCCAGCAGTTACTCGAGGCAGGGGGGCAATCAGCCCCAGCATTTT. Translation: CASSYSRQGGNQPQHF.

The chain has TRBV20-1 and TRBJ1-1; D remains ambiguous. The CDR3 covers 11 residues. Germline loops: CDR1 DFQATT, CDR2 SNEGSKA (reference sequence). In nucleotides, the CDR3 is TGCAGCCCCCGGGAGGGAATGTTGGCTTTCTTT. As protein: CSPREGMLAFF.

V and J are TRBV5-1 and TRBJ2-5; 14 positions agree with TRBD2. The V gene end was trimmed by 5 bases and the J gene end by 5 bases; junction bases not matched to a gene: 5. CDR1 and CDR2 from the germline V gene are SGHRS and YFSETQ. The CDR3 runs to 15 residues. CDR3 in DNA: TGCGCCAGCAGACTGGGACTAGCGGGAGTCGAGACCCAGTACTTC. Residues: CASRLGLAGVETQYF.

Concerning this clone itself: Additional DNA sequences in this sample encode the identical CDR3. V is TRBV5-1 and J is TRBJ2-1, with TRBD1 matching 9 bases. Germline CDR1 reads SGHRS; CDR2 reads YFSETQ. This CDR3 is 15 amino acids long. The junction had 2 bases not matched to a gene; V was cut back by 3 bases and J by 1 base. CDR3 sequence: CASSSGTGSYNEQFF. For the CDR3, the DNA is TGCGCCAGCAGCTCAGGGACAGGGTCCTACAATGAGCAGTTCTTC.

The V and J genes are TRBV28 and TRBJ2-5, with 10 bases aligning to TRBD2. The CDR3 is 16 amino acids. Germline assignment: CDR1 MDHEN and CDR2 SYDVKM. Germline trimming cut 6 bases from V and 5 bases from J; bases unmatched to any gene: 12. CDR3 protein: CASSLTGSGRRETQYF. DNA for the CDR3: TGTGCCAGCAGCCTTACAGGTAGCGGGAGGCGGGAGACCCAGTACTTC.

Turning to this clone: This may be a read error: a much more frequent sequence differs by one nucleotide. Additional DNA sequences in this sample encode the identical CDR3. The genes are TRBV18 and TRBJ2-3; D call uncertain. Looked up from germline, CDR1 is KGHSH and CDR2 is LQKENI. The CDR3 is made up of 13 amino acids. Trimming pared 8 bases from V and 1 base from J, leaving 10 bases between. The CDR3, as DNA: TGTGCCAGCACCCTGTCGGGCACAGATACGCAGTATTTT. Its protein is CASTLSGTDTQYF.

CDR3 DNA: TGTGCCAGCAGTTTCAGGGACCAGCATTTT. Translation gives CASSFRDQHF. The J gene is TRBJ1-5, the V gene TRBV28; tentatively, D is TRBD1 (5 bases). V lost 3 bases to trimming and J lost 12 bases, with 6 bases between them. Per the germline V gene, CDR1 is MDHEN and CDR2 is SYDVKM. The CDR3 is made up of 10 amino acids. Complete variable domain (other parts from reference TRBV28 and TRBJ1-5): DVKVTQSSRYLVKRTGEKVFLECVQDMDHENMFWYRQDPGLGLRLIYFSYDVKMKEKGDIPEGYSVSREKKERFSLILESASTNQTSMYLCASSFRDQHFGDGTRLSIL.

The CDR3 DNA reads TGCGCCAGCAGTGGGACTAGCGGGGGGACCTACGAGCAGTACTTC. Amino acids: CASSGTSGGTYEQYF. The genes are TRBV10-2 and TRBJ2-7; 14 bases map to TRBD2. The CDR3 sequence is 15 residues long. Germline CDR1 reads WSHSY; CDR2 reads SAAADI. V gave up 4 bases and J gave up 2 bases; unmatched junction bases: 1.

Comment on this clone: A much more abundant neighbour one base away suggests this may be a read error. The rearrangement uses TRBV27 and TRBJ2-7; 9 nucleotides match TRBD1. Per the germline V gene, CDR1 is MNHEY and CDR2 is SMNVEV (reference sequence). There are 14 residues in the CDR3. V dropped 4 bases and J dropped 4; count of bases not matched to a gene: 5. The DNA for the CDR3 is TGTGCCAGCAGTTCCCGGGACAGGGTATACGAGCAGTACTTC. As protein: CASSSRDRVYEQYF.

V is TRBV9 and J is TRBJ2-7, with 14 bases lining up with TRBD2. This CDR3 has 18 amino acids. V shed 4 bases, J shed 0 bases, and the junction held 9 bases outside the gene matches. CDR1 is SGDLS and CDR2 is YYNGEE in the germline V gene. CDR3 bases: TGTGCCAGCAGCCCTCATGGACTAGCGGGGGGCTTCTCCTACGAGCAGTACTTC. It is translated as CASSPHGLAGGFSYEQYF.

The V call is TRBV5-6, the J call TRBJ2-5; 7 nucleotides align to TRBD2. V shed 2 bases, J shed 9 bases, and the junction held 13 bases outside the gene matches. The CDR3 is 15 amino acids. In germline, CDR1 is SGHDT, CDR2 YYEEEE. CDR3 in amino acids: CASSFRWREIQSQYF. The CDR3, as DNA: TGTGCCAGCAGCTTTCGCTGGCGGGAGATTCAATCCCAGTACTTC. Combining the CDR3 with reference TRBV5-6 and TRBJ2-5 gives the whole variable domain DAGVTQSPTHLIKTRGQQVTLRCSPKSGHDTVSWYQQALGQGPQFIFQYYEEEERQRGNFPDRFSGHQFPNYSSELNVNALLLGDSALYLCASSFRWREIQSQYFGPGTRLLVL.

This clone was counted between two and nine times. The chain links TRBV29-1 to TRBJ2-3; TRBD2 is a possible D gene (5 bases). Germline V gene sequence: CDR1 SQVTM, CDR2 ANQGSEA. V was trimmed by 7 bases and J by 4 bases, leaving 18 bases between them. The CDR3 has 14 amino acids. In DNA, the CDR3 is TGCAGCGCCGGACTTAATTCCGGGCCAGATACGCAGTATTTT. It yields the protein CSAGLNSGPDTQYF.

J is TRBJ2-1 and V is TRBV7-9, with D unresolved. The CDR3 consists of 15 residues. The germline V and J ends were trimmed by 0 bases and 5 bases, with 11 bases remaining between them. CDR1 SEHNR and CDR2 FQNEAQ come from the germline V gene (reference sequence). CDR3 sequence: CASSLALTFHNEQFF. Here the CDR3 DNA reads TGTGCCAGCAGCTTAGCGCTGACGTTCCACAATGAGCAGTTCTTC.

The chain is built from TRBV5-1 and TRBJ2-5, with D perhaps being TRBD1 or TRBD2 (6 bases each). CDR1 is SGHRS, CDR2 YFSETQ, per germline. This CDR3 comprises 17 residues. V was cut by 0 bases and J by 5 bases, with 20 bases left in between. As DNA, the CDR3 is TGCGCCAGCAGCTTGGCCCGTTGGGGGGCGCCTGGCGAGACCCAGTACTTC. Its translation is CASSLARWGAPGETQYF.

The chain has TRBV9 and TRBJ2-6; D is uncertain. There are 15 residues in the CDR3. Trimming removed 4 bases at V and 0 bases at J, with 8 bases between. Germline V gives CDR1 SGDLS, CDR2 YYNGEE. CDR3 residues: CASSPQGSGANVLTF. Here the CDR3 DNA reads TGTGCCAGCAGCCCCCAAGGCTCTGGGGCCAACGTCCTGACTTTC.